These T cell receptor beta chains were read from a single sample in a study of human T cells and chemical hapten exposure. Each CDR3 protein is one row after TCRdb ran MiXCR on the RACE reads. The sample yields 85,000 to 130,000 distinct CDR3 sequences, around 10% seen once. The sequencing used whole blood, collected in connection with sensitization to the hapten diphenylcyclopropenone (DPC). Every receptor here comes from a woman between 45 and 65 years old with alopecia areata. Some clones in this sample may be carry-over from other donors' samples. Each CDR3 is given with its conserved first and last residue. Fields, in order: V gene, J gene, D gene, CDR3 length, clone size, CDR3 protein, CDR3 DNA. The D gene is left open where the match is weak. Clone size, where shown, is once, few, many, or a class for clones that have expanded.

V gene: TRBV20-1
J gene: TRBJ2-7
D gene: TRBD1
CDR3 length: 14
clone size: few
CDR3 protein: CSAVPGTGAYEQYF
CDR3 DNA: TGCAGTGCTGTCCCCGGGACAGGGGCCTACGAGCAGTACTTC

V gene: TRBV18
J gene: TRBJ2-6
D gene: NA
CDR3 length: 18
clone size: few
CDR3 protein: CASSPLSRAVTGANVLTF
CDR3 DNA: TGTGCCAGCTCCCCCTTGTCCCGGGCCGTAACTGGGGCCAACGTCCTGACTTTC

V gene: TRBV20-1
J gene: TRBJ2-4
D gene: NA
CDR3 length: 16
clone size: NA
CDR3 protein: CSARDTKQIAKNIQYF
CDR3 DNA: TGCAGTGCTAGAGATACGAAACAGATAGCCAAAAACATTCAGTACTTC

V gene: TRBV28
J gene: TRBJ1-5
D gene: NA
CDR3 length: 13
clone size: NA
CDR3 protein: CASSLWAGQPQHF
CDR3 DNA: TGTGCCAGCAGTTTATGGGCGGGCCAGCCCCAGCATTTT

V gene: TRBV7-9
J gene: TRBJ2-3
D gene: TRBD1
CDR3 length: 14
clone size: many
CDR3 protein: CASSIGQGSDTQYF
CDR3 DNA: TGTGCCAGCAGCATTGGACAGGGGTCAGATACGCAGTATTTT

V gene: TRBV12-5
J gene: TRBJ2-7
D gene: TRBD2
CDR3 length: 15
clone size: many
CDR3 protein: CASGLIPGTNYEQYF
CDR3 DNA: TGTGCTAGTGGTTTGATACCCGGGACTAATTACGAGCAGTACTTC

V gene: TRBV5-1
J gene: TRBJ1-3
D gene: NA
CDR3 length: 15
clone size: few
CDR3 protein: CASSFDGYTGNTIYF
CDR3 DNA: TGCGCCAGCAGCTTTGACGGGTACACTGGAAACACCATATATTTT

V gene: TRBV12-3/TRBV12-4
J gene: TRBJ2-2
D gene: TRBD2
CDR3 length: 16
clone size: NA
CDR3 protein: CASTPNSGFNTGELFF
CDR3 DNA: TGTGCCAGCACCCCCAATAGCGGGTTTAACACCGGGGAGCTGTTTTTT

V gene: TRBV29-1
J gene: TRBJ2-3
D gene: NA
CDR3 length: 12
clone size: few
CDR3 protein: CSGGRAADTQYF
CDR3 DNA: TGCAGCGGCGGAAGAGCGGCAGATACGCAGTATTTT

V gene: TRBV5-1
J gene: TRBJ2-2
D gene: NA
CDR3 length: 17
clone size: NA
CDR3 protein: CASSLGVVTRSTGELFF
CDR3 DNA: TGCGCCAGCAGCTTGGGCGTGGTTACAAGAAGCACCGGGGAGCTGTTTTTT

V gene: TRBV18
J gene: TRBJ2-7
D gene: NA
CDR3 length: 15
clone size: NA
CDR3 protein: CASSPAVGLADEQYF
CDR3 DNA: TGTGCCAGCTCACCAGCGGTCGGCCTTGCGGACGAGCAGTACTTC

V gene: TRBV29-1
J gene: TRBJ1-1
D gene: NA
CDR3 length: 13
clone size: few
CDR3 protein: CSVVGAETTEAFF
CDR3 DNA: TGCAGCGTCGTAGGGGCCGAGACCACTGAAGCTTTCTTT

V gene: TRBV28
J gene: TRBJ2-7
D gene: TRBD2
CDR3 length: 17
clone size: NA
CDR3 protein: CASSPGTSGKSPYEQYF
CDR3 DNA: TGTGCCAGCAGTCCCGGGACTAGCGGGAAATCCCCCTACGAGCAGTACTTC

V gene: TRBV29-1
J gene: TRBJ2-2
D gene: NA
CDR3 length: 14
clone size: NA
CDR3 protein: CSVATSYPTGELFF
CDR3 DNA: TGCAGCGTTGCTACGTCCTATCCGACCGGGGAGCTGTTTTTT

V gene: TRBV10-1
J gene: TRBJ2-3
D gene: NA
CDR3 length: 17
clone size: few
CDR3 protein: CASSAPSKGGGTDTQYF
CDR3 DNA: TGCGCCAGCAGTGCCCCCTCCAAGGGAGGCGGCACAGATACGCAGTATTTT

V gene: TRBV3-1
J gene: TRBJ2-7
D gene: NA
CDR3 length: 15
clone size: NA
CDR3 protein: CASNQHPGSSYEQYF
CDR3 DNA: TGTGCCAGCAACCAACATCCAGGGAGCTCCTACGAGCAGTACTTC

V gene: TRBV5-6
J gene: TRBJ1-1
D gene: NA
CDR3 length: 14
clone size: NA
CDR3 protein: CASSLKTGQNEAFF
CDR3 DNA: TGTGCCAGCAGCTTGAAGACAGGTCAAAATGAAGCTTTCTTT

V gene: TRBV27
J gene: TRBJ1-1
D gene: NA
CDR3 length: 12
clone size: once
CDR3 protein: CASRGLYTEAFF
CDR3 DNA: TGTGCCAGCAGGGGCCTGTACACTGAAGCTTTCTTT

V gene: TRBV4-2
J gene: TRBJ2-1
D gene: NA
CDR3 length: 16
clone size: few
CDR3 protein: CASSQDDLSSYNEQFF
CDR3 DNA: TGTGCCAGCAGCCAAGATGACTTAAGCTCCTACAATGAGCAGTTCTTC

V gene: TRBV19
J gene: TRBJ1-5
D gene: NA
CDR3 length: 14
clone size: few
CDR3 protein: CASSTNSENQPQHF
CDR3 DNA: TGTGCCAGTAGTACCAACAGCGAGAATCAGCCCCAGCATTTT

V gene: TRBV29-1
J gene: TRBJ2-3
D gene: TRBD2
CDR3 length: 16
clone size: few
CDR3 protein: CSATSGLAGGTDTQYF
CDR3 DNA: TGCAGCGCCACCTCCGGGCTAGCGGGAGGCACAGATACGCAGTATTTT

V gene: TRBV29-1
J gene: TRBJ2-5
D gene: TRBD2
CDR3 length: 15
clone size: many
CDR3 protein: CSVAGTTSREETQYF
CDR3 DNA: TGCAGCGTTGCTGGGACTACTAGTAGGGAAGAGACCCAGTACTTC

V gene: TRBV9
J gene: TRBJ1-6
D gene: TRBD1
CDR3 length: 15
clone size: few
CDR3 protein: CASSVGQGYNSPLHF
CDR3 DNA: TGTGCCAGCAGCGTTGGACAGGGCTATAATTCACCCCTCCACTTT

V gene: TRBV5-6
J gene: TRBJ2-1
D gene: NA
CDR3 length: 13
clone size: NA
CDR3 protein: CASSFQRGAEQFF
CDR3 DNA: TGTGCCAGCAGCTTTCAGAGGGGAGCTGAGCAGTTCTTC

V gene: TRBV29-1
J gene: TRBJ2-2
D gene: NA
CDR3 length: 16
clone size: NA
CDR3 protein: CSVEVLSGFPTGELFF
CDR3 DNA: TGCAGCGTTGAAGTTCTATCTGGATTTCCAACCGGGGAGCTGTTTTTT

V gene: TRBV6-1
J gene: TRBJ2-3
D gene: NA
CDR3 length: 13
clone size: NA
CDR3 protein: CVIQASGQYTQYF
CDR3 DNA: TGTGTCATCCAGGCCTCCGGCCAGTATACGCAGTATTTT

V gene: TRBV11-2
J gene: TRBJ2-7
D gene: NA
CDR3 length: 14
clone size: NA
CDR3 protein: CASSLRDSVNEQYF
CDR3 DNA: TGTGCCAGCAGCCTCCGGGACTCTGTCAACGAGCAGTACTTC

V gene: TRBV5-1
J gene: TRBJ2-7
D gene: TRBD2
CDR3 length: 16
clone size: NA
CDR3 protein: CASSLSLTSGIAKQYF
CDR3 DNA: TGCGCCAGCAGCTTGTCCTTGACTAGCGGGATAGCAAAGCAGTACTTC

V gene: TRBV14
J gene: TRBJ1-1
D gene: NA
CDR3 length: 14
clone size: few
CDR3 protein: CASSQVGGATEAFF
CDR3 DNA: TGTGCCAGCAGCCAAGTCGGGGGAGCCACTGAAGCTTTCTTT

V gene: TRBV11-2
J gene: TRBJ2-7
D gene: NA
CDR3 length: 15
clone size: many
CDR3 protein: CASSLVPTGRGEQYF
CDR3 DNA: TGTGCCAGCAGCTTAGTCCCGACAGGGCGGGGCGAGCAGTACTTC

V gene: TRBV6-6
J gene: TRBJ2-7
D gene: TRBD2
CDR3 length: 14
clone size: NA
CDR3 protein: CASSYIGGAYEQYF
CDR3 DNA: TGTGCCAGCAGTTACATCGGGGGGGCCTACGAGCAGTACTTC

V gene: TRBV13
J gene: TRBJ2-4
D gene: NA
CDR3 length: 14
clone size: few
CDR3 protein: CASSLGDRGFIQYF
CDR3 DNA: TGTGCCAGCAGCTTAGGGGACAGAGGGTTCATTCAGTACTTC

V gene: TRBV12-3/TRBV12-4
J gene: TRBJ2-2
D gene: NA
CDR3 length: 14
clone size: NA
CDR3 protein: CASSLNRVGGELFF
CDR3 DNA: TGTGCCAGCAGTTTGAACAGGGTCGGCGGGGAGCTGTTTTTT